The source of this T cell receptor (beta chain) is a study of blood T cell repertoires in COVID-19. The overall study: PBMCs, B-cell-depleted T cells, or T cells provided the cDNA or gDNA that made up the material.

This clone showed up just once. The CDR3 spans 15 residues. J gave up 0 bases and V 2 bases, and 2 bases lay outside the gene matches. Germline-derived CDR1 and CDR2 are SGDLS and YYNGEE. As originally analysed: Nucleated cell number was recorded as an estimate derived from reference gene primer amplification. Assay: immunoSEQ multiplex PCR; the TCRdb copy retains only in-frame clones and omits some. V and J calls and clone size follow that table, whereas D and trimming were derived from the DNA. This sample has roughly 270,000 clones, with 70% to 90% found just once. The sequence came from a man over 45 with active or convalescent COVID-19. Sequencing input: peripheral blood. The chain links TRBV9 to TRBJ1-3; 7 bases fit TRBD1. As DNA, the CDR3 is TGTGCCAGCAGCGTGGGACAGTTCTCTGGAAACACCATATATTTT. It is translated as CASSVGQFSGNTIYF.